These 20 T cell receptor beta chains were all obtained from the same sample, sequenced in a study of T cell responses to AZD1222 COVID-19 vaccine. This table comes from immunoSEQ multiplex PCR, and its TCRdb copy is limited to in-frame clones, with some not included. Of fewer than 65,000 clones listed, roughly 84% are singletons. Source: peripheral blood, taken on day 0 of AZD1222 vaccination. The receptors shown here come from an adult in good health.

This clone was seen once. This chain connects TRBV4-1 to TRBJ1-3; D is uncertain. The CDR3 sequence is 13 residues long. Trimming took off 2 bases at V and 7 bases at J, with 9 bases between the two ends. Germline assignment: CDR1 MGHRA and CDR2 YSYEKL. CDR3 DNA: TGCGCCAGCAGCCAACTCGACGGGAACACCATATATTTT. This codes for CASSQLDGNTIYF.

The V gene is TRBV7-3, the J gene TRBJ2-2, with D unresolved. The CDR3 is 15 residues long. The V end lost 1 base, the J end lost 6 bases, and 12 bases lay between the germline ends. CDR1 SGHTA and CDR2 FQGTGA come from the germline V gene. The CDR3 protein is CASSLSGSNAGELFF. The CDR3 DNA reads TGTGCCAGCAGCTTAAGCGGAAGTAACGCCGGGGAGCTGTTTTTT.

V gene TRBV5-4 combines with J gene TRBJ2-7; 8 nucleotides agree with TRBD1. The CDR3 loop spans 16 amino acids. Per the germline V gene, CDR1 is SGHNT and CDR2 is YYREEE (reference sequence). The trim removed 0 bases at V and 4 bases at J, leaving 9 bases unmatched. The CDR3 sequence is CASSLGGTGGIYEQYF. The CDR3 region has the DNA TGTGCCAGCAGCTTGGGAGGGACAGGAGGGATATACGAGCAGTACTTC. The full variable domain, in which reference TRBV5-4 and TRBJ2-7 provide the parts outside the CDR3, is ETGVTQSPTHLIKTRGQQVTLRCSSQSGHNTVSWYQQALGQGPQFIFQYYREEENGRGNFPPRFSGLQFPNYSSELNVNALELDDSALYLCASSLGGTGGIYEQYFGPGTRLTVT.

The chain uses TRBV6-2 or TRBV6-3 and TRBJ2-7, with 13 bases fitting TRBD2. V was pared by 2 bases and J by 7 bases, with 20 bases of the junction left unmatched. From germline, CDR1 is MNHEY and CDR2 SVGEGT. The CDR3 consists of 20 residues. The CDR3 region is CASSYPTGTSGTGWRREQYF. CDR3 nucleotides: TGTGCCAGCAGTTACCCCACGGGGACTAGCGGGACCGGATGGCGCCGTGAGCAGTACTTC.

V gene TRBV6-2 or TRBV6-3 combines with J gene TRBJ1-1, with 8 positions matching TRBD1. J lost 5 bases, V lost 6 bases, and 5 bases had no gene match. Per the germline V gene, CDR1 is MNHEY and CDR2 is SVGEGT. This CDR3 has 13 residues. Written as DNA, the CDR3 is TGTGCCAGCAGCGGACAGGGCCAAACTGAAGCTTTCTTT. Its translation: CASSGQGQTEAFF.

This chain links TRBV5-5 with TRBJ1-1; D may be TRBD1 (5 bases). The V gene lost 6 bases and the J gene lost 5 bases, with 17 bases spanning the gap. This CDR3 has 14 amino acids. From germline, CDR1 is SGHKS and CDR2 YYEKEE (reference sequence). The CDR3 DNA sequence: TGTGCCAGCACCCCTAGGGGCCCTAGGACTGAAGCTTTCTTT. This gives the protein CASTPRGPRTEAFF.

This rearrangement joins TRBV7-2 to TRBJ1-1; no definite D call. The germline gives CDR1 SGHTA, CDR2 FQGNSA. The germline V and J ends were trimmed by 2 bases and 5 bases, with 12 bases remaining between them. The CDR3 consists of 14 residues. CDR3 bases: TGTGCCAGCAGCTTATATCAGAGGGAGACTGAAGCTTTCTTT. This sequence encodes CASSLYQRETEAFF.

The chain couples TRBV5-4 to TRBJ1-5; TRBD1 matches at 7 bases. After removal of 3 bases from V and 2 bases from J, the junction contained 5 bases not matched to a gene. This CDR3 contains 15 residues. CDR1 and CDR2 from the germline V gene are SGHNT and YYREEE (reference sequence). The CDR3 sequence: CASSSGGGGNQPQHF. In nucleotides, the CDR3 is TGTGCCAGCAGCTCGGGAGGGGGCGGCAATCAGCCCCAGCATTTT.

This clone has a handful of counts. This chain connects TRBV19 to TRBJ2-2; D is perhaps TRBD2 (5 bases). Germline-derived CDR1 and CDR2 are LNHDA and SQIVND (reference sequence). V lost 7 bases and J lost 0, with 9 bases in between. This CDR3 region has 14 residues. CDR3 region: CASTPGTNTGELFF. CDR3 in DNA: TGTGCCAGTACTCCCGGGACGAACACCGGGGAGCTGTTTTTT.

The chain is built from TRBV18 and TRBJ2-2; D remains ambiguous. The CDR3 has 15 amino acids. With 1 base removed from V and 4 bases from J, the gap between germline ends came to 10 bases. Germline assignment: CDR1 KGHSH and CDR2 LQKENI. The CDR3, as DNA: TGTGCCAGCTCACCACTCGGAGCGCCCACCGGGGAGCTGTTTTTT. This sequence encodes CASSPLGAPTGELFF.

J is TRBJ1-2 and V is TRBV4-3; the match to TRBD1 covers 10 bases. Germline CDR1 is LGHNA and CDR2 is YSLEER. The J segment lost 4 bases and the V segment lost 3 bases, leaving 8 bases of the junction unmatched. CDR3 length: 16 residues. The CDR3 sequence: CASSHSGTGESYGYTF. CDR3 sequence (DNA): TGCGCCAGCAGCCACTCCGGGACAGGGGAATCCTATGGCTACACCTTC.

The V gene is TRBV24-1, the J gene TRBJ2-1; the D is unclear. The length of the CDR3 is 10 residues. V was shortened by 9 bases and J by 8 bases, with 7 bases between the two germline ends. CDR1 and CDR2 from the germline V gene are KGHDR and SFDVKD. CDR3 bases: TGTGCCACCGTTGACCATGAGCAGTTCTTC. It translates to CATVDHEQFF.

The V and J genes are TRBV19 and TRBJ1-1, with a possible D match to TRBD1 (6 bases). Trimming pared 2 bases from V and 1 base from J, leaving 17 bases between. CDR1 is LNHDA, CDR2 SQIVND, per germline (reference sequence). The CDR3 runs to 17 residues. The CDR3 sequence is CASSIIGGGQGNTEAFF. The CDR3 DNA reads as TGTGCCAGTAGTATAATCGGAGGGGGGCAAGGGAACACTGAAGCTTTCTTT.

This clone occurred once. This chain joins TRBV19 and TRBJ2-7, with TRBD2 identical over 13 bases. Germline V gene sequence: CDR1 LNHDA, CDR2 SQIVND (reference sequence). V lost 8 bases, J lost 2 bases, and 6 bases stayed unmatched. This CDR3 spans 15 amino acids. The CDR3 DNA follows: TGTGCCAGTCGACTAGCGGGAGGAAAAACCTACGAGCAGTACTTC. Amino acids: CASRLAGGKTYEQYF.

The V call is TRBV19, the J call TRBJ2-6; 8 nucleotides line up with TRBD1. This CDR3 has 16 residues. Germline assignment: CDR1 LNHDA and CDR2 SQIVND (reference sequence). J was trimmed by 3 bases and V by 4 bases; bases with no gene match: 5. The CDR3 sequence: CASSTGGAGGANVLTF. CDR3 bases: TGTGCCAGTAGTACAGGGGGCGCGGGTGGGGCCAACGTCCTGACTTTC.

The chain carries TRBV6-5 and TRBJ2-1; D is undetermined. Germline assignment: CDR1 MNHEY and CDR2 SVGAGI. The CDR3 totals 14 residues. V dropped 6 bases and J dropped 9 bases, with 18 bases sitting between them. CDR3 in DNA: TGTGCCAGCAGAAACAACCGCTTAAACCTTGAGCAGTTCTTC. This gives the protein CASRNNRLNLEQFF.

The chain combines TRBV12-5 with TRBJ2-7, with D possibly matching TRBD1 (6 bases). This CDR3 contains 16 residues. In germline, CDR1 is LGHNT, CDR2 FRNRAP. Trimming left V 1 base short and J 2 bases short, with 15 bases between. CDR3 protein: CASGLATGTLTYEQYV. CDR3 nucleotides: TGTGCTAGTGGTTTGGCGACCGGGACACTTACCTACGAGCAGTACGTC.

The CDR3 sequence is CASGTNLQGTSVAGELFF. The CDR3 coding sequence is TGTGCTAGTGGAACGAATTTACAGGGGACGAGTGTCGCCGGGGAGCTGTTTTTT. This chain joins TRBV12-5 and TRBJ2-2; the match to TRBD1 covers 7 bases. V trimming: 6 bases; J trimming: 6 bases; junction bases outside the gene matches: 19. This CDR3 spans 18 amino acids. CDR1 and CDR2 (germline): LGHNT, FRNRAP. Full variable domain (remainder filled in from reference TRBV12-5 and TRBJ2-2): DARVTQTPRHKVTEMGQEVTMRCQPILGHNTVFWYRQTMMQGLELLAYFRNRAPLDDSGMPKDRFSAEMPDATLATLKIQPSEPRDSAVYFCASGTNLQGTSVAGELFFGEGSRLTVL.

This chain connects TRBV14 to TRBJ1-5; TRBD1 aligns across 8 bases. V shed 6 bases, J shed 3 bases, and the junction held 13 bases outside the gene matches. CDR1 SGHDN and CDR2 FVKESK come from the germline V gene. CDR3 size: 17 residues. The CDR3 DNA reads TGTGCCAGCAGGCCGAGGGGGACAGGCCCACACAATCAGCCCCAGCATTTT. The encoded protein is CASRPRGTGPHNQPQHF.

The chain has TRBV5-4 and TRBJ2-1; 7 bases line up with TRBD2. V lost 4 bases and J lost 2; bases outside the gene matches: 9. The CDR3 sequence is 16 residues long. CDR1 and CDR2 (germline): SGHNT, YYREEE (reference sequence). The CDR3 DNA reads TGTGCCAGCAGCGTAGCGGGCCTTCTCACCTACAATGAGCAGTTCTTC. The encoded protein is CASSVAGLLTYNEQFF.